The 21 T cell receptor beta chains listed next were all sequenced from one sample in a study of graft-versus-host responses after intestinal transplantation. Sequencing was performed with immunoSEQ multiplex PCR; in TCRdb, only in-frame clones are kept and a portion is missing. The repertoire holds tens of thousands of clones, with roughly 89% as singletons. These receptors have no known antigen. The specimen comprised unstimulated CD4+ T cells sorted from spleen or lymph node cells, sampled before intestinal transplant. These receptors were collected from a human donor who received an intestinal transplant.

The chain carries TRBV11-2 and TRBJ2-3; the D gene is possibly TRBD2 (6 bases). The germline V and J ends were trimmed by 5 bases and 9 bases, with 18 bases remaining between them. CDR3 length: 14 residues. Germline CDR1 is SGHAT and CDR2 is FQNNGV. The CDR3 protein is CASSPITASETQYF. As DNA, the CDR3 is TGTGCCAGCAGCCCGATCACCGCTAGCGAAACGCAGTATTTT.

This clone has only a few counts. The chain links TRBV5-6 to TRBJ1-3; TRBD1 matches 9 bases. V shed 1 base, J shed 4 bases, and the junction held 6 bases outside the gene matches. Germline assignment: CDR1 SGHDT and CDR2 YYEEEE. This CDR3 contains 16 residues. The CDR3 reads CASSLTGTGKGNTIYF. The CDR3 coding sequence is TGTGCCAGCAGCTTGACCGGGACAGGGAAAGGAAACACCATATATTTT.

The V call is TRBV29-1, the J call TRBJ1-4; TRBD1 matches at 8 bases. V shed 4 bases, J shed 8 bases, and the junction held 6 bases outside the gene matches. The CDR3 loop spans 13 amino acids. Germline V CDR1 and CDR2: SQVTM, ANQGSEA. The CDR3: CSVAVRGPEKLFF. The DNA for the CDR3 is TGCAGCGTTGCCGTCAGGGGGCCGGAAAAACTGTTTTTT.

V gene TRBV4-1 combines with J gene TRBJ1-5, with 7 bases that match TRBD1. Unmatched junction bases numbered 5, after V lost 1 base and J lost 5 bases. Per the germline V gene, CDR1 is MGHRA and CDR2 is YSYEKL. The CDR3 has 15 residues. The DNA for the CDR3 is TGCGCCAGCAGCCAAGCCTCAGGGGGATATCAGCCCCAGCATTTT. Translated: CASSQASGGYQPQHF.

This clone was observed a handful of times. This sequence joins TRBV6-5 and TRBJ1-3; no reliable D call. Germline V gives CDR1 MNHEY, CDR2 SVGAGI. The CDR3 totals 13 residues. V shed 2 bases and J shed 7 bases, with 9 bases lying between them. The CDR3 region is CASSYGGGNTIYF. The DNA for the CDR3 is TGTGCCAGCAGTTACGGTGGCGGGAACACCATATATTTT.

This rearrangement joins TRBV9 to TRBJ2-3; the match to TRBD2 covers 15 bases. This CDR3 region has 20 residues. V shed 3 bases and J 0 bases; nucleotides not matched to a gene: 11. Germline V gene lookup returns CDR1 SGDLS and CDR2 YYNGEE. The CDR3 sequence is CASSARGLAGGVASTDTQYF. CDR3 sequence (DNA): TGTGCCAGCAGCGCCCGGGGACTAGCGGGAGGAGTAGCTAGCACAGATACGCAGTATTTT.

This rearrangement joins TRBV5-1 to TRBJ1-2; possibly TRBD1 for D (5 bases). V was clipped by 2 bases and J by 4 bases, with 9 bases between them. The CDR3 sequence is 13 residues long. CDR1 is SGHRS and CDR2 is YFSETQ in the germline V gene. Written as DNA, the CDR3 is TGCGCCAGCAGCTTACAGGACGGCTATGGCTACACCTTC. Its protein product is CASSLQDGYGYTF.

The rearrangement joins TRBV7-3 to TRBJ1-1; 9 positions match TRBD1. This CDR3 region has 15 residues. V was clipped by 5 bases and J by 1 base; unmatched bases: 5. The V gene's germline CDR1 is SGHTA and CDR2 FQGTGA. The CDR3 nucleotides read TGTGCCAGCAGCCTGACAGGGGGACGGAACACTGAAGCTTTCTTT. This sequence encodes CASSLTGGRNTEAFF.

The V call is TRBV9, the J call TRBJ2-1; TRBD2 matches at 8 bases. This CDR3 is 14 amino acids long. Germline V gene sequence: CDR1 SGDLS, CDR2 YYNGEE. After removal of 4 bases from V and 3 bases from J, the junction contained 3 bases not matched to a gene. The CDR3 bases are TGTGCCAGCAGCCCTACTAGCGGCTACAATGAGCAGTTCTTC. Protein product: CASSPTSGYNEQFF.

This clone was detected only once. The rearrangement links TRBV6-5 to TRBJ1-5; D is perhaps TRBD1 (5 bases). Germline values: CDR1 MNHEY, CDR2 SVGAGI. Trimming took 8 bases from V and 5 from J, leaving 10 bases between them. The CDR3 is 12 amino acids. In DNA form, the CDR3 reads TGTGCCAGCCGTCGGGGGGATCAGCCCCAGCATTTT. Amino acids: CASRRGDQPQHF.

The V and J genes are TRBV29-1 and TRBJ2-1, with TRBD2 identical over 8 bases. CDR3 length: 15 residues. V shed 4 bases and J 0 bases; nucleotides not matched to a gene: 5. Per the germline V gene, CDR1 is SQVTM and CDR2 is ANQGSEA. The CDR3 DNA reads as TGCAGCGTTGGGCCTAGCGGGTCCTCCTACAATGAGCAGTTCTTC. Translated: CSVGPSGSSYNEQFF.

This chain connects TRBV5-1 to TRBJ1-3; D is possibly TRBD1 (6 bases). This CDR3 is built from 16 residues. Trimming cost V 0 bases and J 1 base, with 11 bases left between them. From germline, CDR1 is SGHRS and CDR2 YFSETQ. The CDR3 region is CASSLGSTGSGNTIYF. CDR3 coding DNA: TGCGCCAGCAGCTTGGGATCGACAGGATCTGGAAACACCATATATTTT.

The chain has TRBV30 and TRBJ2-5, with 7 bases that match TRBD2. Germline V gives CDR1 GTSNPN, CDR2 SVGIG (reference sequence). After removal of 5 bases from V and 2 bases from J, the junction contained 8 bases not matched to a gene. The CDR3 sequence is 14 residues long. CDR3 in amino acids: CAWAYGTTQETQYF. CDR3 DNA sequence: TGTGCCTGGGCCTATGGGACTACACAAGAGACCCAGTACTTC.

This rearrangement joins TRBV15 to TRBJ2-7; TRBD1 aligns across 9 bases. CDR1 and CDR2 from the germline V gene are LNHNV and YYDKDF (reference sequence). The CDR3 sequence is 16 residues long. The V segment lost 1 base and the J segment 3 bases; nucleotides outside the gene matches: 7. The CDR3 DNA sequence: TGTGCCACCAGCAGAGTCCCGGGACAGGGAGGCTACGAGCAGTACTTC. Its protein product is CATSRVPGQGGYEQYF.

The chain employs TRBV2 and TRBJ2-7, with 11 bases identical to TRBD2. The V gene end was trimmed by 5 bases and the J gene end by 0 bases; junction bases not matched to a gene: 12. The CDR3 has 18 amino acids. Germline loops: CDR1 SNHLY, CDR2 FYNNEI. CDR3 nucleotides: TGTGCCAGCAGTTCGAGCTCCAGACTAGCGGGAAGCTCCTACGAGCAGTACTTC. Protein: CASSSSSRLAGSSYEQYF.

This clone was detected a few times. The chain combines TRBV28 with TRBJ2-7; D is unclear. With 10 bases removed from V and 0 bases from J, the gap between germline ends came to 10 bases. The CDR3 covers 12 residues. Germline CDR1 MDHEN, CDR2 SYDVKM. The CDR3 spells CATENYSYEQYF. In nucleotides, the CDR3 is TGTGCCACTGAGAATTACTCCTACGAGCAGTACTTC.

The chain couples TRBV5-4 to TRBJ2-2; 7 bases map to TRBD2. From germline, CDR1 is SGHNT and CDR2 YYREEE (reference sequence). The V gene end was trimmed by 4 bases and the J gene end by 7 bases; junction bases not matched to a gene: 19. The CDR3 contains 18 residues. Here the CDR3 DNA reads TGTGCCAGCAGCCCGGCAATGGGTCGGGGGGACGGAGGCGGGGAGCTGTTTTTT. It codes for CASSPAMGRGDGGGELFF.

V is TRBV6-6 and J is TRBJ1-2; 7 bases align to TRBD1. CDR1 MNHNY and CDR2 SVGAGI come from the germline V gene (reference sequence). The CDR3 has 13 amino acids. The junction had 5 bases not matched to a gene; V was cut back by 2 bases and J by 8 bases. Written as DNA, the CDR3 is TGTGCCAGCAGTTACAGACAGGGAGGCGGCTACACCTTC. Protein: CASSYRQGGGYTF.

This clone was recorded once. The gene calls are TRBV5-1 and TRBJ2-5; 10 bases are shared with TRBD2. This CDR3 is 16 amino acids long. Per the germline V gene, CDR1 is SGHRS and CDR2 is YFSETQ. The trim removed 2 bases at V and 9 bases at J, leaving 13 bases unmatched. The CDR3 DNA sequence: TGCGCCAGCAGCTTTCGGTCCAGCGGGGGGGCCGGGGCCCAGTACTTC. Translating it yields CASSFRSSGGAGAQYF.

This chain joins TRBV6-4 and TRBJ2-3; the D gene is possibly TRBD2 (5 bases). The ends were cut back, 8 bases at V and 1 base at J, with 16 bases in the middle. Per the germline V gene, CDR1 is MRHNA and CDR2 is SNTAGT. The CDR3 has 15 amino acids. In DNA, the CDR3 is TGTGCCAGCTCCCGGGATTTCGGGGGCACAGATACGCAGTATTTT. Encoded protein: CASSRDFGGTDTQYF.

This sequence joins TRBV7-3 and TRBJ2-2, with 8 bases fitting TRBD1. The CDR3 is 12 residues long. J gave up 11 bases and V 3 bases, and 2 bases lay outside the gene matches. The germline gives CDR1 SGHTA, CDR2 FQGTGA. The CDR3 is CASSFDRGELFF. As DNA, the CDR3 is TGTGCCAGCAGCTTCGACAGGGGCGAGCTGTTTTTT. The full variable domain, in which reference TRBV7-3 and TRBJ2-2 provide the parts outside the CDR3, is GAGVSQTPSNKVTEKGKYVELRCDPISGHTALYWYRQSLGQGPEFLIYFQGTGAADDSGLPNDRFFAVRPEGSVSTLKIQRTERGDSAVYLCASSFDRGELFFGEGSRLTVL.